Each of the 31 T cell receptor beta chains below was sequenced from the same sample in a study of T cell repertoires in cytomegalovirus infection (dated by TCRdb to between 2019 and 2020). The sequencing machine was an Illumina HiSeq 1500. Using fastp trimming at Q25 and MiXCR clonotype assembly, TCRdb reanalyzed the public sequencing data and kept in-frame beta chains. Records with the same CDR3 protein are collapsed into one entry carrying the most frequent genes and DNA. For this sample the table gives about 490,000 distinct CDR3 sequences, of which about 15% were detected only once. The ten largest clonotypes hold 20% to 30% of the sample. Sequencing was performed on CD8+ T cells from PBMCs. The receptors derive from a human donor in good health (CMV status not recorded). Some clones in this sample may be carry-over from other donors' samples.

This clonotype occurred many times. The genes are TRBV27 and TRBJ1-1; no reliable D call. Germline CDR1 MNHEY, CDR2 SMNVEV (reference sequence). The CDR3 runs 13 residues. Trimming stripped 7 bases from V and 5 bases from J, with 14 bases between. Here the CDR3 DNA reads TGTGCCAGCATATCGTCGACTTTAACTGAAGCTTTCTTT. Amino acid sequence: CASISSTLTEAFF.

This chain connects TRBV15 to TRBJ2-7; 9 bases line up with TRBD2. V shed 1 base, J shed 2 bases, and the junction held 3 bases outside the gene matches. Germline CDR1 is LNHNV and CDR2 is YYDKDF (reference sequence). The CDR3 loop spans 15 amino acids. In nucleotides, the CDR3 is TGTGCCACCAGCAGAGGGACTAGCGACCCCTACGAGCAGTACTTC. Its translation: CATSRGTSDPYEQYF.

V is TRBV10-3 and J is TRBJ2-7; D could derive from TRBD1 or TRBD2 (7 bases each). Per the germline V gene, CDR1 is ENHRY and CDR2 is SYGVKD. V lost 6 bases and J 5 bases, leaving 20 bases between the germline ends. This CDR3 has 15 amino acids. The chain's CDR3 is CAIRGGGPTGDEQYF. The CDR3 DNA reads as TGTGCCATCAGGGGGGGGGGTCCCACAGGGGACGAGCAGTACTTC.

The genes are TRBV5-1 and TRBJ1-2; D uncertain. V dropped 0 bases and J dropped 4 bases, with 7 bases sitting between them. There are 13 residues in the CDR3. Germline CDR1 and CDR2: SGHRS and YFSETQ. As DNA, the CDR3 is TGCGCCAGCAGCTTGGACTTCGGCTATGGCTACACCTTC. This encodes CASSLDFGYGYTF.

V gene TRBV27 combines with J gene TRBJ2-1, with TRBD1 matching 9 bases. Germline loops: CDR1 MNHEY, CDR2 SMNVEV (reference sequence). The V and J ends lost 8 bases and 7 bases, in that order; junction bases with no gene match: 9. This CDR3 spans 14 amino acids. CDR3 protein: CASLSGTGMNEQFF. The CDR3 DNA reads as TGTGCCAGCCTGTCCGGGACAGGGATGAATGAGCAGTTCTTC.

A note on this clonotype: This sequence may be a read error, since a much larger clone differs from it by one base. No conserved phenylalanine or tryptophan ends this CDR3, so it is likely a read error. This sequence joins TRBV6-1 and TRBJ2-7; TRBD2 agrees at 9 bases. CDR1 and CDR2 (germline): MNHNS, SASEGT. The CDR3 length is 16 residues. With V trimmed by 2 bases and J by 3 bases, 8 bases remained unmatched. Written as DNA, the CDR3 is TGTGCCAGCAGTGAATTCACTAGCGGGCGTTTCTACGAGCAGTACTTA. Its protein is CASSEFTSGRFYEQYL.

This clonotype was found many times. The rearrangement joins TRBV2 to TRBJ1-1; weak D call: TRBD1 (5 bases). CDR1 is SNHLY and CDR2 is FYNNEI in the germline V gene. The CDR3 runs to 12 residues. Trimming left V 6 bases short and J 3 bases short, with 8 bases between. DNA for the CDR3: TGTGCCAGCAGGGGACCTGACACTGAAGCTTTCTTT. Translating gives CASRGPDTEAFF. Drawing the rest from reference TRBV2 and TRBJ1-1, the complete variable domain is EPEVTQTPSHQVTQMGQEVILRCVPISNHLYFYWYRQILGQKVEFLVSFYNNEISEKSEIFDDQFSVERPDGSNFTLKIRSTKLEDSAMYFCASRGPDTEAFFGQGTRLTVV.

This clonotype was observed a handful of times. The DNA of the CDR3 is TGCAGTGCTACGGCCCTAGGGGGGGAGAACACTGAAGCTTTCTTT. Translating it yields CSATALGGENTEAFF. This chain joins TRBV20-1 and TRBJ1-1, with D tentatively TRBD1 (6 bases). Germline assignment: CDR1 DFQATT and CDR2 SNEGSKA (reference sequence). CDR3 size: 15 residues. Trimming stripped 4 bases from V and 1 base from J, with 16 bases between.

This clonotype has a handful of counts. CDR3 loop: CASSQSGTGRFGANVLTF. CDR3 sequence (DNA): TGCGCCAGCAGCCAATCCGGGACAGGAAGATTTGGGGCCAACGTCCTGACTTTC. The chain links TRBV4-1 to TRBJ2-6, with 8 positions matching TRBD1. Germline CDR1 reads MGHRA; CDR2 reads YSYEKL. CDR3 length equals 18 residues. V trimming: 2 bases; J trimming: 3 bases; junction bases outside the gene matches: 9.

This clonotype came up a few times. CDR3: CASSSDRYGNTGELFF. The CDR3 region has the DNA TGTGCCAGCAGTTCGGACCGTTATGGGAACACCGGGGAGCTGTTTTTT. The chain is built from TRBV27 and TRBJ2-2; no reliable D call. CDR1 MNHEY and CDR2 SMNVEV come from the germline V gene (reference sequence). The length of the CDR3 is 16 residues. V was shortened by 4 bases and J by 1 base, with 13 bases between the two germline ends.

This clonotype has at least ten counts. The CDR3 DNA reads as TGTGCCAGCCTGGACCGGAGGGAGCAGTTCTTC. It yields the protein CASLDRREQFF. This chain connects TRBV2 to TRBJ2-1; D might be TRBD2 (5 bases). CDR1 and CDR2 (germline): SNHLY, FYNNEI. V was cut by 8 bases and J by 10 bases, with 12 bases left in between. The CDR3 sequence is 11 residues long. The full variable domain, with the rest looked up from reference TRBV2 and TRBJ2-1, is EPEVTQTPSHQVTQMGQEVILRCVPISNHLYFYWYRQILGQKVEFLVSFYNNEISEKSEIFDDQFSVERPDGSNFTLKIRSTKLEDSAMYFCASLDRREQFFGPGTRLTVL.

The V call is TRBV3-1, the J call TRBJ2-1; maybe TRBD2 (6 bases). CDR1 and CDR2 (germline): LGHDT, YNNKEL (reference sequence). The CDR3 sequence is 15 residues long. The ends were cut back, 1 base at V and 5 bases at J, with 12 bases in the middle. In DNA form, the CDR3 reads TGTGCCAGCAGCCAAGCCGGGAGAAAGGACAATGAGCAGTTCTTC. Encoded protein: CASSQAGRKDNEQFF.

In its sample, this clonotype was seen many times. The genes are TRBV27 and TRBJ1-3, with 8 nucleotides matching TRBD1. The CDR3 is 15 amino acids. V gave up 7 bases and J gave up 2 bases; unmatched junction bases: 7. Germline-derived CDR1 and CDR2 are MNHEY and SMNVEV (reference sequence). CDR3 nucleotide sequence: TGTGCCAGCACTAAAACAGGGGGGGCTGGAAACACCATATATTTT. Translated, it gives CASTKTGGAGNTIYF.

This CDR3 reads CASSLGGGESDTQYF. The CDR3 DNA reads as TGTGCCAGCAGCTTGGGAGGGGGAGAGTCAGATACGCAGTATTTT. V is TRBV5-5 and J is TRBJ2-3; possibly TRBD1 for D (6 bases). Trimming removed 0 bases from V and 4 bases from J, with 12 bases in between. The CDR3 contains 15 residues. CDR1 is SGHKS, CDR2 YYEKEE, per germline (reference sequence).

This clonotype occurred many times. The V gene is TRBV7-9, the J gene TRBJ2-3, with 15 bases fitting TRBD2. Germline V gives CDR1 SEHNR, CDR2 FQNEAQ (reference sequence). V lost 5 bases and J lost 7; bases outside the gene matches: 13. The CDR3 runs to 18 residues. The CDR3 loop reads CASSGLAGGPRGSHTQYF. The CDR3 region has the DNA TGTGCCAGCAGCGGACTAGCGGGAGGGCCCCGAGGTTCCCATACGCAGTATTTT.

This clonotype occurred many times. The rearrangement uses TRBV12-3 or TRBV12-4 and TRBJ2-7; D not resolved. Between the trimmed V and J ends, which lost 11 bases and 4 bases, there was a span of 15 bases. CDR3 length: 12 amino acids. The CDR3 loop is CACSSSLYEQYF. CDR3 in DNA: TGTGCCTGCTCGTCTTCTTTATACGAGCAGTACTTC.

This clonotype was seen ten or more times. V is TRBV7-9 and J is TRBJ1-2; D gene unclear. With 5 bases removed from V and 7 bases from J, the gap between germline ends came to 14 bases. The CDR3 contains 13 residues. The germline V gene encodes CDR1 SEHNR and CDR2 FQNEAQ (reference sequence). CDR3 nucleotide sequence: TGTGCCAGCAGCGTCCCGGAGCAAAGTGGCTACACCTTC. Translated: CASSVPEQSGYTF.

CDR3 sequence: CASSTPSEDRLDEQYF. CDR3 in DNA: TGTGCCAGCAGCACCCCCAGTGAGGACCGCCTGGACGAGCAGTACTTC. V and J are TRBV28 and TRBJ2-7, with D hard to call. Germline CDR1 is MDHEN and CDR2 is SYDVKM. The CDR3 sequence is 16 residues long. V was clipped by 6 bases and J by 5 bases, with 23 bases between them.

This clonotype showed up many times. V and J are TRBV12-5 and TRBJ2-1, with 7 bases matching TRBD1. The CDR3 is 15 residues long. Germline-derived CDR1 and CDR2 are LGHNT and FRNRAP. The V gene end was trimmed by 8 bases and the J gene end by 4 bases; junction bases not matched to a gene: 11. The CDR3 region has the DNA TGTGCTAGTCAGGCGTCGGGGACAGCTTACAATGAGCAGTTCTTC. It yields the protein CASQASGTAYNEQFF.

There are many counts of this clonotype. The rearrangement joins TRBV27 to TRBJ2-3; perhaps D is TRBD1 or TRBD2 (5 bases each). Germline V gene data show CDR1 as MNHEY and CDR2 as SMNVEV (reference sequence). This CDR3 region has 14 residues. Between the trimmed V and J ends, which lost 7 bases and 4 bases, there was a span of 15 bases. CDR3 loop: CASTRRGAPDTQYF. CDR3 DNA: TGTGCCAGCACCCGAAGAGGGGCCCCAGATACGCAGTATTTT.

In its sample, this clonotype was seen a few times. CDR3: CASISQDGYTF. CDR3 sequence (DNA): TGTGCCAGCATTTCGCAGGATGGCTACACCTTC. The chain uses TRBV27 and TRBJ1-2; D not certain. Germline V gene data show CDR1 as MNHEY and CDR2 as SMNVEV (reference sequence). The CDR3 runs 11 residues. The V end was cut by 7 bases, the J end by 6 bases, with 9 bases between.

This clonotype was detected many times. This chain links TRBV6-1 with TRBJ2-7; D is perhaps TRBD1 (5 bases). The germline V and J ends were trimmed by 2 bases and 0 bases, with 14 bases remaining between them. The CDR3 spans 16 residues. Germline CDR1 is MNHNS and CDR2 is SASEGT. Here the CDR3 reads CASSERSQGISYEQYF. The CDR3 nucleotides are TGTGCCAGCAGTGAAAGATCGCAGGGCATCTCCTACGAGCAGTACTTC.

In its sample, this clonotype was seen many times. Written as DNA, the CDR3 is TGTGCCAGCAGCTTAGACAGGGTAGATCAGCCCCAGCATTTT. This gives the protein CASSLDRVDQPQHF. The genes are TRBV11-2 and TRBJ1-5; weak D call: TRBD1 (5 bases). Germline CDR1 reads SGHAT; CDR2 reads FQNNGV. Trimming pared 0 bases from V and 5 bases from J, leaving 8 bases between. CDR3 length: 14 amino acids.

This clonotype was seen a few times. Here the CDR3 reads CASRGGDLWGYTF. The CDR3 DNA reads as TGTGCCAGCAGAGGGGGGGACCTCTGGGGCTACACCTTC. J is TRBJ1-2 and V is TRBV27; possibly TRBD1 for D (6 bases). This CDR3 is built from 13 residues. V shed 6 bases and J shed 8 bases, with 16 bases lying between them. The germline V gene has CDR1 MNHEY and CDR2 SMNVEV (reference sequence).

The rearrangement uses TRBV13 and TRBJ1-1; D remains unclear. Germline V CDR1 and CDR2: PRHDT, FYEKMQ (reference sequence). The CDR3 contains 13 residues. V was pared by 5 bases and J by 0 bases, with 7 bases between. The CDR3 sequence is CASSLKLNTEAFF. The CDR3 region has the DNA TGTGCCAGCAGCCTAAAACTGAACACTGAAGCTTTCTTT. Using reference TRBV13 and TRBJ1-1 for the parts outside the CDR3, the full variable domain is AAGVIQSPRHLIKEKRETATLKCYPIPRHDTVYWYQQGPGQDPQFLISFYEKMQSDKGSIPDRFSAQQFSDYHSELNMSSLELGDSALYFCASSLKLNTEAFFGQGTRLTVV.

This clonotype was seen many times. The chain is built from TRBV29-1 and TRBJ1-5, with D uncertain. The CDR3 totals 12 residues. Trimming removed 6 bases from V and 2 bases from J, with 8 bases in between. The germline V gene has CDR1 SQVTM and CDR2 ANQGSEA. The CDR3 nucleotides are TGCAGCGTCGCGGACGGCAATCAGCCCCAGCATTTT. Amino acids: CSVADGNQPQHF. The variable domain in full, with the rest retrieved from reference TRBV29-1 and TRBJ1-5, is SAVISQKPSRDICQRGTSLTIQCQVDSQVTMMFWYRQQPGQSLTLIATANQGSEATYESGFVIDKFPISRPNLTFSTLTVSNMSPEDSSIYLCSVADGNQPQHFGDGTRLSIL.

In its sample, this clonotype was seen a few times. CDR3 coding DNA: TGTGCCAGCCGACCAGGGGTTGTGACCGCTGGAAACACCATATATTTT. Translating it yields CASRPGVVTAGNTIYF. The chain recombines TRBV6-5 with TRBJ1-3, with D tentatively TRBD1 (6 bases). This CDR3 is 16 amino acids long. Germline loops: CDR1 MNHEY, CDR2 SVGAGI. Trimming shortened V by 8 bases and J by 2 bases, and 19 bases separated the two germline ends.

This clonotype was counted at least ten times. This CDR3 reads CASSLGDQPQHF. CDR3 bases: TGTGCCAGCAGCTTAGGGGATCAGCCCCAGCATTTT. The chain recombines TRBV7-9 with TRBJ1-5, with D hard to call. Deletions cut 1 base from V and 5 bases from J, with 3 bases between. The CDR3 is 12 amino acids. Germline-derived CDR1 and CDR2 are SEHNR and FQNEAQ (reference sequence).

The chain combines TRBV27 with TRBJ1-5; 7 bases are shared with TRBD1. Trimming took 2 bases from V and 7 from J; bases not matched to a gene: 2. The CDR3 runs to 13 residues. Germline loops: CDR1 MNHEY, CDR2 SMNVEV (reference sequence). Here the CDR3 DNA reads TGTGCCAGCAGTTTAGAGACAGGGCAGCCCCAGCATTTT. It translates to CASSLETGQPQHF.

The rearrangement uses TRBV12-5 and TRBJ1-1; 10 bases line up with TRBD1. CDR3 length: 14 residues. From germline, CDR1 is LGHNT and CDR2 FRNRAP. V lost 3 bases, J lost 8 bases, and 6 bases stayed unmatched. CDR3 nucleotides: TGTGCTAGTGGTTTAACACCGGGACAGGGGGAAGCTTTCTTT. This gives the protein CASGLTPGQGEAFF.

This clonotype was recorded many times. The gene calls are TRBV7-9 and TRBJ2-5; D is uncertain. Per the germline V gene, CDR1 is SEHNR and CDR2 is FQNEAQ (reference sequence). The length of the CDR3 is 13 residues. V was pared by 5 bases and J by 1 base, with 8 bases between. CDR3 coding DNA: TGTGCCAGCAGCCCCCCGGCCCAAGAGACCCAGTACTTC. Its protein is CASSPPAQETQYF.